The table lists the clone carrying this TCR beta chain with a few counts. Germline V gene data show CDR1 as SGHRS and CDR2 as YFSETQ. This CDR3 has 15 residues. The trim removed 4 bases at V and 3 bases at J, leaving 7 bases unmatched. The sample originates from a study of patients and donors after allogeneic stem cell transplantation. TCRdb reprocessed the RT-PCR reads with MiXCR, giving one entry per CDR3 protein. The sample records approximately 1,600 distinct CDR3 sequences, around 23% being singletons. The clonotype was recovered from a human donor who was either an allogeneic HSCT recipient or a stem cell or donor lymphocyte infusion donor (not recorded which). It is not recorded whose cells these are; they may come from a transplant donor. V gene TRBV5-1 combines with J gene TRBJ1-2; 9 bases map to TRBD1. The sequenced material came from blood, either unsorted or a sorted T cell fraction (not recorded which). CDR3 residues: CASSLQTGGDYGYTF. CDR3 nucleotide sequence: TGCGCCAGCAGCCTACAGACAGGGGGTGACTATGGCTACACCTTC.